This TCR beta chain was sequenced during a study of CD8 T cells in Susac syndrome. Findings and caveats of the study: The study conceded that its TCR sequencing and HLA analysis involved relatively few individuals.

A remark on this clonotype: Its target is not known.

This CDR3 has 15 residues. V was clipped by 1 base and J by 1 base, with 10 bases between them. Looked up from germline, CDR1 is LNHDA and CDR2 is SQIVND (reference sequence). Reverse transcription of about 0.45 to 1 ug RNA used random hexamers. MiXCR was run by TCRdb on the immunoSEQ multiplex PCR reads, yielding one entry per CDR3 protein. This table holds 200,000 to 250,000 distinct CDR3 sequences, about 93% found once. Multiple sclerosis controls were treatment-naive patients with stable or active relapsing-remitting disease. The sequenced material came from CD8+ T cells from PBMCs. The receptor's source is a human donor with multiple sclerosis. The rearrangement uses TRBV19 and TRBJ1-1; the D is unclear. CDR3: CASSIVLAGNTEAFF. CDR3 nucleotides: TGTGCCAGTAGTATAGTGTTGGCAGGGAACACTGAAGCTTTCTTT.